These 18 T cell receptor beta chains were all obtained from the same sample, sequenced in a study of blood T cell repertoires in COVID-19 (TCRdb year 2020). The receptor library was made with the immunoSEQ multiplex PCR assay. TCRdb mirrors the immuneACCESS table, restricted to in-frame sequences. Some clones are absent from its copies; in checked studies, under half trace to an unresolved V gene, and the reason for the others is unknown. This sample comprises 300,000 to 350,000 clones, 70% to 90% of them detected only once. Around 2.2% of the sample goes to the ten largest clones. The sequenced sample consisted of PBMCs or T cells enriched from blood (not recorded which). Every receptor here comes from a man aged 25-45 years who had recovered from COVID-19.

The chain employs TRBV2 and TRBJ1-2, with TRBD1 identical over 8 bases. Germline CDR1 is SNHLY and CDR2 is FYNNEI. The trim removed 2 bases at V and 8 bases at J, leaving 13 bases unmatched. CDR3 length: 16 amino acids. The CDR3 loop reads CASSETPGGALMGYTF. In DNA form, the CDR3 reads TGTGCCAGCAGTGAAACTCCAGGGGGCGCTTTGATGGGCTACACCTTC.

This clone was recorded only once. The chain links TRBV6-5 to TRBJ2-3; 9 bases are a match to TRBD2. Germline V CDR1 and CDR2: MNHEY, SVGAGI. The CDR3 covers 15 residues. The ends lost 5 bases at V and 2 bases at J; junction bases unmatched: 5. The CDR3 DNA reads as TGTGCCAGCAGTACCGGGACTAGCAACACAGATACGCAGTATTTT. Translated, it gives CASSTGTSNTDTQYF.

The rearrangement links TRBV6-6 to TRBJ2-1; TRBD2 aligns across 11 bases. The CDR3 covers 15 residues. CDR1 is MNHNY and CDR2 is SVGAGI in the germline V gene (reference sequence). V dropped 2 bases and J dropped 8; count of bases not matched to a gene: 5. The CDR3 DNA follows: TGTGCCAGCAGTTACACTAGCGGGGGTAGGCATGAGCAGTTCTTC. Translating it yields CASSYTSGGRHEQFF.

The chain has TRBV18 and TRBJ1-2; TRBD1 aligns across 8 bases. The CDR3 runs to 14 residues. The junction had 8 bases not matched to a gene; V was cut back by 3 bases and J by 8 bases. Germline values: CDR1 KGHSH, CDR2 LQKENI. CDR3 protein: CASSPGQDLGGYTF. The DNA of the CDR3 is TGTGCCAGCTCACCGGGACAGGACCTTGGAGGCTACACCTTC.

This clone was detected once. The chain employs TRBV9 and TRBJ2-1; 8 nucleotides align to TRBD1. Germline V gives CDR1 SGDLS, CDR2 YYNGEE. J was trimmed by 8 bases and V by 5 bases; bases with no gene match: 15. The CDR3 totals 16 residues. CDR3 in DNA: TGTGCCAGCAGATCCGGACAGGGCTTCAATTCCGATGAGCAGTTCTTC. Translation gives CASRSGQGFNSDEQFF.

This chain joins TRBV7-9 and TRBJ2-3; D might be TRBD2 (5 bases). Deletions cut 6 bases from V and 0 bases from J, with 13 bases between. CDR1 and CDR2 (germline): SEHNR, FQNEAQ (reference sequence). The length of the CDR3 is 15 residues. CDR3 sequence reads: CASRTGEYSTDTQYF. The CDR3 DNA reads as TGTGCCAGCAGAACCGGGGAATATAGCACAGATACGCAGTATTTT.

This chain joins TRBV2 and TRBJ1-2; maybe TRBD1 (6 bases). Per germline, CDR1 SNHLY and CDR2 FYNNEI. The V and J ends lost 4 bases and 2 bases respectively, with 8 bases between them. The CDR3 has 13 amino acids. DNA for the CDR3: TGTGCCAGCAGTGCCGACAGGAACTATGGCTACACCTTC. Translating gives CASSADRNYGYTF.

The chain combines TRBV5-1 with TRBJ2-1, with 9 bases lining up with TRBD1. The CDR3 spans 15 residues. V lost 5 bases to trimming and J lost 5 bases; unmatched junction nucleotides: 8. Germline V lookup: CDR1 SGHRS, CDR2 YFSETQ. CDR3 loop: CASSFGDRAHNEQFF. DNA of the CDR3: TGCGCCAGCAGTTTTGGGGACAGGGCCCACAATGAGCAGTTCTTC. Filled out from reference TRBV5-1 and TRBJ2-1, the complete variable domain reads KAGVTQTPRYLIKTRGQQVTLSCSPISGHRSVSWYQQTPGQGLQFLFEYFSETQRNKGNFPGRFSGRQFSNSRSEMNVSTLELGDSALYLCASSFGDRAHNEQFFGPGTRLTVL.

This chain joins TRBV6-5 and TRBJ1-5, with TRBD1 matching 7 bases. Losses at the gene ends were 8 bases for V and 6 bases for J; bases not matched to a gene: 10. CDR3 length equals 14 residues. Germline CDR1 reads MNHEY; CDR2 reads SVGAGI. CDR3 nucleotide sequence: TGTGCCAGCGTGGGGCAGGGGGATGTTCAGCCCCAGCATTTT. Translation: CASVGQGDVQPQHF.

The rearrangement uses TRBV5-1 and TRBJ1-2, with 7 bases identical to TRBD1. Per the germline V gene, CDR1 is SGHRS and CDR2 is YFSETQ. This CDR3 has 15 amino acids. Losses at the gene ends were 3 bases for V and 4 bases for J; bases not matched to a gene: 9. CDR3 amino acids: CASSWDGQAVYGYTF. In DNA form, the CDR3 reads TGCGCCAGCAGCTGGGACGGACAGGCCGTCTATGGCTACACCTTC.

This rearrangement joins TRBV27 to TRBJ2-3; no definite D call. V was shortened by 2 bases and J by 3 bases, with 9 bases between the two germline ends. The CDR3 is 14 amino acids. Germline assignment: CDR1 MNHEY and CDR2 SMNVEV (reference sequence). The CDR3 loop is CASSLGPRTDTQYF. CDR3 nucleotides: TGTGCCAGCAGTTTAGGGCCCCGGACAGATACGCAGTATTTT.

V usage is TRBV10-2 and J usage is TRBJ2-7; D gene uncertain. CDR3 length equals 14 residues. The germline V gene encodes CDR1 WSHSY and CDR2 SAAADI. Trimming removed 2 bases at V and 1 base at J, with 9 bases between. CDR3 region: CASSEPGQSYEQYF. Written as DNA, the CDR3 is TGCGCCAGCAGTGAGCCTGGTCAGTCCTACGAGCAGTACTTC.

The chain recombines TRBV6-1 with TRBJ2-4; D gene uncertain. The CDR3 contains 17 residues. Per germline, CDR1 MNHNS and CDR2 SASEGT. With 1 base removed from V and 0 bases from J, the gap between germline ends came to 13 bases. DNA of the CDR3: TGTGCCAGCAGTGAAGTGAGGCGGATCCTAGCCAAAAACATTCAGTACTTC. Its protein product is CASSEVRRILAKNIQYF.

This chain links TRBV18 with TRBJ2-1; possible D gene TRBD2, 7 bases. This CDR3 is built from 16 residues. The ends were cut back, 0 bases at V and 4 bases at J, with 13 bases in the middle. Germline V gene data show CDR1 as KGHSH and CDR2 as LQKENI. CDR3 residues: CASSPPSRGGYNEQFF. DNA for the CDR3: TGTGCCAGCTCACCACCGTCGAGGGGGGGTTACAATGAGCAGTTCTTC.

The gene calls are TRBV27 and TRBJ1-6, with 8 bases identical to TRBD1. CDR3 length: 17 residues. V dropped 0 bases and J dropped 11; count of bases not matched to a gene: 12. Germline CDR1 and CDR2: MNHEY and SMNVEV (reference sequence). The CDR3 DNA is TGTGCCAGCAGTTTATCGCAGGGGGCGTATTCCGATCCACCCCTCCACTTT. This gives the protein CASSLSQGAYSDPPLHF.

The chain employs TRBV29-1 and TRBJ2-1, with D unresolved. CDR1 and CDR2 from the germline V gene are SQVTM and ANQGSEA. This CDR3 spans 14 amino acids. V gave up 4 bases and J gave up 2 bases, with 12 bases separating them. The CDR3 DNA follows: TGCAGCGTTGGAGCAGGAATTACCTACAATGAGCAGTTCTTC. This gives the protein CSVGAGITYNEQFF.

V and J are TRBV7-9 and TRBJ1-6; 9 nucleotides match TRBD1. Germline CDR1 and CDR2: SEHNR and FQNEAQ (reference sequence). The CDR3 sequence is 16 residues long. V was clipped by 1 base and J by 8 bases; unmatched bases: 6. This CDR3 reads CASSLVGQGGDSPLHF. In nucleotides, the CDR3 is TGTGCCAGCAGCTTAGTGGGACAGGGAGGGGATTCACCCCTCCACTTT.

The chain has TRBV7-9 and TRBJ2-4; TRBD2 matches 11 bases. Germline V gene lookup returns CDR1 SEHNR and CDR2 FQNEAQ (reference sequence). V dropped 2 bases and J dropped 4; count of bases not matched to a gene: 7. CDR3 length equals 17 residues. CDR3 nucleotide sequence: TGTGCCAGCAGCTTATACCCTAGCGGGGGGCCGAAAAACATTCAGTACTTC. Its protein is CASSLYPSGGPKNIQYF.